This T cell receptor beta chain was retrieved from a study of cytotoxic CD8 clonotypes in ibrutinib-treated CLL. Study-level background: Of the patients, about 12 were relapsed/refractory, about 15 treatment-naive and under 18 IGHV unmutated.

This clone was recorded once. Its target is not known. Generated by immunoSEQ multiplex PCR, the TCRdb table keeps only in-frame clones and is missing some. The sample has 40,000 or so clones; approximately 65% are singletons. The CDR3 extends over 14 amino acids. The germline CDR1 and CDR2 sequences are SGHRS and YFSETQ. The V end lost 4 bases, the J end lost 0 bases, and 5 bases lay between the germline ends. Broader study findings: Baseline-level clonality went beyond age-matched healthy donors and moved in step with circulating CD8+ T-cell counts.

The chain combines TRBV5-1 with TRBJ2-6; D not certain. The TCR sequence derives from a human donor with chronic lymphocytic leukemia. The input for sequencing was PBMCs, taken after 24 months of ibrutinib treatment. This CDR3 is CASSAYSGANVLTF. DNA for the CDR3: TGCGCCAGCAGCGCCTACTCTGGGGCCAACGTCCTGACTTTC. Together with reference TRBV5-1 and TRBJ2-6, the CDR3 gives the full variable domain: KAGVTQTPRYLIKTRGQQVTLSCSPISGHRSVSWYQQTPGQGLQFLFEYFSETQRNKGNFPGRFSGRQFSNSRSEMNVSTLELGDSALYLCASSAYSGANVLTFGAGSRLTVL.